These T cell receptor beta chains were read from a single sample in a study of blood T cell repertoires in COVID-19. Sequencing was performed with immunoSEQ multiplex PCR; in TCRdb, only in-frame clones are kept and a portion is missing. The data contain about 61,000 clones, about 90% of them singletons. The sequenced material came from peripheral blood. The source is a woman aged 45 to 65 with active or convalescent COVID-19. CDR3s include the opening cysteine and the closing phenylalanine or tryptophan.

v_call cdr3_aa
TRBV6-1 CASSDPSIYGYTF
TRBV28 CASSSSSGTYNEQFF
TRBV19 CASSDLQGVQETQYF
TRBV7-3 CASRQQINTEAFF
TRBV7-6 CASSLVIWTSGTGELFF
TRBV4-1 CASSQGFGTSYEQYF
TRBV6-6 CASSPGAPIGELFF
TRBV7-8 CASTSSSGYTF
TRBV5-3 CARSPRQGPNYGYTF
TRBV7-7 CASSPITDRGRETQYF
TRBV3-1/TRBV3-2 CASTGTGSSYEQYF
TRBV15 CATRTSGQETQYF
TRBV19 CASTIQGSDEKLFF
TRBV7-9 CASSENQGDEKLFF
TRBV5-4 CASSPPPQGLNTEAFF
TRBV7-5 CVRSLKTGGRSAEAFF
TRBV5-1 CASSPGTGNTEAFF
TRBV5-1 CASSLTGAGGNTIYF
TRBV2 CASIQAGAAYEQYF
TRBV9 CASSGGTGKLAGVYEQYF
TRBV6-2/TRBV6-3 CASSSPFYEQYF
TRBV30 CAWRDLGQGLNTEAFF
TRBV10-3 CAIRDSGTSGMISEQFF
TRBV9 CASSVGGLAGAGDTQYF
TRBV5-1 CASSPEGQVNQPQHF
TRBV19 CASSAGRENTEAFF
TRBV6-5 CASSFGQTTTYYGYTF